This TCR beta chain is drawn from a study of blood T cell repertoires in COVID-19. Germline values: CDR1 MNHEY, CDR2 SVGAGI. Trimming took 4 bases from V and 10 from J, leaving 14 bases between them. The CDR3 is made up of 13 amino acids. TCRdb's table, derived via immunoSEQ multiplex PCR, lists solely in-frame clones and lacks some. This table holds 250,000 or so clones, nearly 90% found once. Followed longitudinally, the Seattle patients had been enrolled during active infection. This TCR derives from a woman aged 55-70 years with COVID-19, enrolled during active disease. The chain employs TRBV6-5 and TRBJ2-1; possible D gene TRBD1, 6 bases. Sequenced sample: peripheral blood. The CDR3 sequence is CASSSAGAEEQFF. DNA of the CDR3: TGTGCCAGCAGTTCCGCAGGGGCGGAGGAGCAGTTCTTC.